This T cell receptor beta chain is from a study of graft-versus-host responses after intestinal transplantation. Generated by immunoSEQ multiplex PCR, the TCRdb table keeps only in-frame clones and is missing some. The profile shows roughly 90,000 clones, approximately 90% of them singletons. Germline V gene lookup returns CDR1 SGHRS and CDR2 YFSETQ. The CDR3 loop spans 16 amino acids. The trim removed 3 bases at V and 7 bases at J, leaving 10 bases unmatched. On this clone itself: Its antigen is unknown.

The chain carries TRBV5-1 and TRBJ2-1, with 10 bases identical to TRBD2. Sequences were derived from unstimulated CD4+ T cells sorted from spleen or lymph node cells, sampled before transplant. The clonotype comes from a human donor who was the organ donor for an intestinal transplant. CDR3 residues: CASSSLAGAFSNEQFF. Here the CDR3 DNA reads TGCGCCAGCAGCTCCCTAGCGGGGGCCTTTTCGAATGAGCAGTTCTTC. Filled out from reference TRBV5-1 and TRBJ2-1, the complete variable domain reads KAGVTQTPRYLIKTRGQQVTLSCSPISGHRSVSWYQQTPGQGLQFLFEYFSETQRNKGNFPGRFSGRQFSNSRSEMNVSTLELGDSALYLCASSSLAGAFSNEQFFGPGTRLTVL.